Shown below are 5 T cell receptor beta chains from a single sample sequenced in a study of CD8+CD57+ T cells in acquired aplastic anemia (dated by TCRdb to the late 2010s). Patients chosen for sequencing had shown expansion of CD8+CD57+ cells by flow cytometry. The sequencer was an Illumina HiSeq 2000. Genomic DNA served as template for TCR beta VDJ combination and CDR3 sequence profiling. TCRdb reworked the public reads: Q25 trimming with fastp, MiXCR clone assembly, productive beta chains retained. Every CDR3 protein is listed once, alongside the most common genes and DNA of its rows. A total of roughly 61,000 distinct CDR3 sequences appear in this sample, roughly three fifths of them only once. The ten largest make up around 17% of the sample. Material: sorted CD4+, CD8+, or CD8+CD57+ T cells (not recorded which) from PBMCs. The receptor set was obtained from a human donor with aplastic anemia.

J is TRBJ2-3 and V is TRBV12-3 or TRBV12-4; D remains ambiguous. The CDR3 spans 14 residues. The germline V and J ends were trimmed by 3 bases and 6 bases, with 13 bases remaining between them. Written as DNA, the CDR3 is TGTGCCAGCAGTTTGGGAACCCAGTGGGATACGCAGTATTTT. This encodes CASSLGTQWDTQYF.

The CDR3 sequence: CASTGGGPDTQYF. In DNA form, the CDR3 reads TGTGCCAGCACCGGAGGGGGCCCAGATACGCAGTATTTT. The chain carries TRBV6-1 and TRBJ2-3, with D possibly being TRBD1 (7 bases). The CDR3 sequence is 13 residues long. Germline values: CDR1 MNHNS, CDR2 SASEGT. V lost 7 bases and J lost 4, with 12 bases in between.

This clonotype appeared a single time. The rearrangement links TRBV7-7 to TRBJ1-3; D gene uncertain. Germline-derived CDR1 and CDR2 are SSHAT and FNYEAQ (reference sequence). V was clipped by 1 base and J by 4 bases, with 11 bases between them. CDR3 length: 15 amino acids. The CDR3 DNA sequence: TGTGCCAGCAGCTTAGATGCGACGGCAGGAAACACCATATATTTT. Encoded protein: CASSLDATAGNTIYF. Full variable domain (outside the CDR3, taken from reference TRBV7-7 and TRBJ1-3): GAGVSQSPRYKVTKRGQDVTLRCDPISSHATLYWYQQALGQGPEFLTYFNYEAQPDKSGLPSDRFSAERPEGSISTLTIQRTEQRDSAMYRCASSLDATAGNTIYFGEGSWLTVV.

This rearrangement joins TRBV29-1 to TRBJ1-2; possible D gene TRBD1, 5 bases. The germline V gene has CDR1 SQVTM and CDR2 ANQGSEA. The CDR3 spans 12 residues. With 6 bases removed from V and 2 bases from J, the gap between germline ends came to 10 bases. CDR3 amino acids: CSVGDQNYGYTF. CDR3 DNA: TGCAGCGTAGGGGACCAAAACTATGGCTACACCTTC.

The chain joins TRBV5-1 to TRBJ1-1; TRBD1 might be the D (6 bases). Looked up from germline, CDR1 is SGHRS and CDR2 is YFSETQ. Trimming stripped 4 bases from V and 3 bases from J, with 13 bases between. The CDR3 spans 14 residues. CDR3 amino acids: CASSIQGRDTEAFF. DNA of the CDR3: TGCGCCAGCAGCATACAGGGTAGAGACACTGAAGCTTTCTTT.